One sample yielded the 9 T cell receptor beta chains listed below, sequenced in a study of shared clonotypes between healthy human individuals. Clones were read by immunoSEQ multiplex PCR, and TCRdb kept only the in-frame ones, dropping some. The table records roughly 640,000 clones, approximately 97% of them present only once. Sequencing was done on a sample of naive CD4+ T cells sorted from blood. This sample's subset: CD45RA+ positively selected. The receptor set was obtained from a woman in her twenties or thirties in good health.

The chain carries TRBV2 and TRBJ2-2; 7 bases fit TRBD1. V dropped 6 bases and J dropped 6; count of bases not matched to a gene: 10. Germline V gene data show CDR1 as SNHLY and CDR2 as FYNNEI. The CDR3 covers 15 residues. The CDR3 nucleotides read TGTGCCAGCAGGATCTTGACAGGGAGAGCCGGGGAGCTGTTTTTT. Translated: CASRILTGRAGELFF.

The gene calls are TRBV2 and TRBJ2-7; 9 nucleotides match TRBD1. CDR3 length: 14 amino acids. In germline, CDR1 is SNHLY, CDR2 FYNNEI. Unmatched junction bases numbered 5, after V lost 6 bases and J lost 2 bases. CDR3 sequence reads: CASRNRQGAYEQYF. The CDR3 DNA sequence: TGTGCCAGCAGAAACCGACAGGGGGCCTACGAGCAGTACTTC.

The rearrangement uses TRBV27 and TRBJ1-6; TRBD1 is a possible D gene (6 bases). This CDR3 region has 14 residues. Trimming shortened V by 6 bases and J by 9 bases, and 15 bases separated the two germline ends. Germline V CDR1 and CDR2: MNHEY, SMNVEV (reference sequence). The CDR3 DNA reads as TGTGCCAGCAGACCAGGGGTTTTAGGTTCACCCCTCCACTTT. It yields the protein CASRPGVLGSPLHF.

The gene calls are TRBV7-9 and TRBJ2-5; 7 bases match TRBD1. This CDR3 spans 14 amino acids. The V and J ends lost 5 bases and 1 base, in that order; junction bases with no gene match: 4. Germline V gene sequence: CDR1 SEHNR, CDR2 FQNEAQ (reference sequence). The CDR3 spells CASSTGQIQETQYF. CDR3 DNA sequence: TGTGCCAGCAGCACGGGACAGATCCAAGAGACCCAGTACTTC.

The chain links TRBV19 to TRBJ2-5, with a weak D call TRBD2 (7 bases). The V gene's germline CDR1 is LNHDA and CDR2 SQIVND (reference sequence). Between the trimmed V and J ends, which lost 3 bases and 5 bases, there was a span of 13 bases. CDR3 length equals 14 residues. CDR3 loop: CASSIGGGSETQYF. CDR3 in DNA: TGTGCCAGTAGTATCGGGGGCGGGAGTGAGACCCAGTACTTC.

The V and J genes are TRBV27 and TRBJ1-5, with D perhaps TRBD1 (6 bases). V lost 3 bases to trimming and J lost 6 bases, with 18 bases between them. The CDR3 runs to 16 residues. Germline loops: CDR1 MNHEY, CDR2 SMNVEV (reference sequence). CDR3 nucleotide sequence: TGTGCCAGCAGTTTGAGGGGAAACAGGGCTCTTCAGCCCCAGCATTTT. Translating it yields CASSLRGNRALQPQHF.

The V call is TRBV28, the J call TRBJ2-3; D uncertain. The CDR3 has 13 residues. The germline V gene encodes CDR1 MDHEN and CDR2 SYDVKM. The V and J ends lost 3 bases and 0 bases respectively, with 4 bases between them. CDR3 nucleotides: TGTGCCAGCAGTTTTCCTAGCACAGATACGCAGTATTTT. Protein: CASSFPSTDTQYF.

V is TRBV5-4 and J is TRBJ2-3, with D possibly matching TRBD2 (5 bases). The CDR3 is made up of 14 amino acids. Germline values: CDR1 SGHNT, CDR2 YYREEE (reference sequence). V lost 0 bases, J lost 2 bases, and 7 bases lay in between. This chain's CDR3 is CASSLGTYTDTQYF. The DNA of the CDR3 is TGTGCCAGCAGCTTGGGGACTTACACAGATACGCAGTATTTT.

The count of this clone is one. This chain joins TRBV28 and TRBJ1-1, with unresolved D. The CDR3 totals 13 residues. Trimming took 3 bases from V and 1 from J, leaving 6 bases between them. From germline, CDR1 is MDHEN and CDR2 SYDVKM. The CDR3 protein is CASSFWKNTEAFF. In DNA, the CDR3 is TGTGCCAGCAGTTTCTGGAAGAACACTGAAGCTTTCTTT. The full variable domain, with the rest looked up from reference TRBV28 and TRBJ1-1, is DVKVTQSSRYLVKRTGEKVFLECVQDMDHENMFWYRQDPGLGLRLIYFSYDVKMKEKGDIPEGYSVSREKKERFSLILESASTNQTSMYLCASSFWKNTEAFFGQGTRLTVV.